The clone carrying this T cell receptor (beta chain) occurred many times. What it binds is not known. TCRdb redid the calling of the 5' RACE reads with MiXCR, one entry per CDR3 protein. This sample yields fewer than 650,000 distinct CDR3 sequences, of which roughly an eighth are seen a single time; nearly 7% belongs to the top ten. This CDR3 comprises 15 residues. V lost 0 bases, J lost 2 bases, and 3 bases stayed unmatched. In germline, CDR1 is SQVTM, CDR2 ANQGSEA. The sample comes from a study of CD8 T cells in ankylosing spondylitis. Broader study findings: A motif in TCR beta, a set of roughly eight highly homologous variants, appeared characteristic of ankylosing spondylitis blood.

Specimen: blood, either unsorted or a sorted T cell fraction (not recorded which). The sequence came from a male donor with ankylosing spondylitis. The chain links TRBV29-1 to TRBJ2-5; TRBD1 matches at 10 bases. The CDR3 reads CSVEEWDRGQETQYF. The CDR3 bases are TGCAGCGTTGAAGAGTGGGACAGGGGTCAAGAGACCCAGTACTTC.